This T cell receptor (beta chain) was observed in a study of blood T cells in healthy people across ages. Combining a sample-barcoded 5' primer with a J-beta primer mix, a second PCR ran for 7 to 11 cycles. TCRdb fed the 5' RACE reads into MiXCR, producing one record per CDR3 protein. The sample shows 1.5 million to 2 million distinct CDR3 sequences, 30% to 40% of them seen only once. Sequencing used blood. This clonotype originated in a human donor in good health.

As DNA, the CDR3 is TGCAGGGTTGTAGTGCCGGGCTCCTACAATGAGCAGTTCTTC. Amino acids: CRVVVPGSYNEQFF. The rearrangement joins TRBV20-1 to TRBJ2-1; D remains unclear. CDR1 and CDR2 (germline): DFQATT, SNEGSKA (reference sequence). The CDR3 spans 14 residues.